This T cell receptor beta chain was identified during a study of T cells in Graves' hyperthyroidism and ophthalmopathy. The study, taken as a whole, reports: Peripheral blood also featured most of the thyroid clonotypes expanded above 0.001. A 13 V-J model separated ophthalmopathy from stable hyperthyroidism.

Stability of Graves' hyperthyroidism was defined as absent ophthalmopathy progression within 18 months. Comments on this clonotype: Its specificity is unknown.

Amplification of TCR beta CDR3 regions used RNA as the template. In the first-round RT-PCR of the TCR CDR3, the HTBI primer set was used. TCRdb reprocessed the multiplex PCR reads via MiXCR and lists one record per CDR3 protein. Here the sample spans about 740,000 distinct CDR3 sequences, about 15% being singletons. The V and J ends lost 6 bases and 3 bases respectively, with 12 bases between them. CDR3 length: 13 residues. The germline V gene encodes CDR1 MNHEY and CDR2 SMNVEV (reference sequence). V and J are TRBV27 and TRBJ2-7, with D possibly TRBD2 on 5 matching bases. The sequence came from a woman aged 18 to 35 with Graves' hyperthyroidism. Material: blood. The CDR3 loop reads CASRVLEGYEQYF. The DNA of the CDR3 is TGTGCCAGCAGGGTACTAGAGGGCTACGAGCAGTACTTC.